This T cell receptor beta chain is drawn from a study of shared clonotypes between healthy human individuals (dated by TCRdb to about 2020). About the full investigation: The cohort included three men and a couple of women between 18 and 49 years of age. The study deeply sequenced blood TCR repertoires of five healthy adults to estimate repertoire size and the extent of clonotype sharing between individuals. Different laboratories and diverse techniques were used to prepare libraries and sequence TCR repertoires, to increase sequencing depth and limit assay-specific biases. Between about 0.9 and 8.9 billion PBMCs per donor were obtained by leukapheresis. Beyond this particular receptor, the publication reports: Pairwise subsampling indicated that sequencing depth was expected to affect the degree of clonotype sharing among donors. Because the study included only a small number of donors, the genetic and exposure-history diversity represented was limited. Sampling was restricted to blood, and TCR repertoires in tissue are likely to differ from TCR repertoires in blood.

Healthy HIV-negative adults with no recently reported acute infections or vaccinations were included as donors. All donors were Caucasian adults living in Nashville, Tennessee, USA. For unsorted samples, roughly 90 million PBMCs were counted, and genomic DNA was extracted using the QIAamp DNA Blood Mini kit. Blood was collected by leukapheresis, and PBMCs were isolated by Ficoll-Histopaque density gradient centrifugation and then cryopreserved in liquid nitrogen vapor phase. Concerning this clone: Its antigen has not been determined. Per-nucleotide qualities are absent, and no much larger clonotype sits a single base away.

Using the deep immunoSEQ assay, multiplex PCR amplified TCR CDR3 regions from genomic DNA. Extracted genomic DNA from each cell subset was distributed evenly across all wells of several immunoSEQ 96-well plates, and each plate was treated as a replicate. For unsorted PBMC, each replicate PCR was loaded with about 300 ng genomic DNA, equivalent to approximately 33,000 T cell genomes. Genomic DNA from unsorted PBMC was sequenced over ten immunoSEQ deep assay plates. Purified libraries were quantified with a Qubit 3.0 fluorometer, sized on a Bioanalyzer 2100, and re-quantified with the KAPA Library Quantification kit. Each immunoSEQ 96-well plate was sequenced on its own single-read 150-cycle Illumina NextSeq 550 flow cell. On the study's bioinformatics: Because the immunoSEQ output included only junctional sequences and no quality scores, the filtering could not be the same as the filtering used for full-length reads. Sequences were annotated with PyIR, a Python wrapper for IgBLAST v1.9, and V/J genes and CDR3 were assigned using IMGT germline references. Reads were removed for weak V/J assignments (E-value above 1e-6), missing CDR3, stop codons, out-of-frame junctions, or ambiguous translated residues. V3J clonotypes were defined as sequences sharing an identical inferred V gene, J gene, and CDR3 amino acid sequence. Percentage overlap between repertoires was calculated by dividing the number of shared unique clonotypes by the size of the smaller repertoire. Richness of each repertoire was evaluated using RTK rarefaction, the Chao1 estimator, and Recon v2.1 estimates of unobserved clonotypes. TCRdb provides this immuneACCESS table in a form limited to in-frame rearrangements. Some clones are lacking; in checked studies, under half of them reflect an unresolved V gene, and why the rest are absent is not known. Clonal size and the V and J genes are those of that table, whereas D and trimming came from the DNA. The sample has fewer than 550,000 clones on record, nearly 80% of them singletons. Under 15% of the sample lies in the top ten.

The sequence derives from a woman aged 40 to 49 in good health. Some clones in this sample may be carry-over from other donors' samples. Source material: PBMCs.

The CDR3 corresponds to CASVVATSHTYEQYF. The sequence in DNA is TGTGCCAGCGTGGTTGCGACGTCTCATACCTACGAGCAGTACTTC. The rearrangement combines TRBV6-1 with TRBJ2-7, with no confident D gene call. The CDR3 contains 15 residues, cysteine and phenylalanine counted. Only the CDR3 DNA is retained, 45 bases long and in frame from the first base. Based on the germline V gene, the CDR1 and CDR2 sequences are MNHNS and SASEGT. V is cut by 8 bases and J by 2 bases, and the space between the germline ends is 19 bases.